This TCR beta chain emerged from a study of breast tumors, draining lymph nodes, adjacent tissues. The CDR3 totals 19 residues. Germline CDR1 LGHNA, CDR2 YNFKEQ. V shed 1 base, J shed 6 bases, and the junction held 15 bases outside the gene matches. Study observations and caveats: Compared with lymph nodes, tumors were less diverse; compared with nontumor tissue, more.

MiXCR was run by TCRdb on the multiplex PCR reads, yielding one entry per CDR3 protein. This table has about 14,000 distinct CDR3 sequences, about 62% appearing once. About this clonotype itself: Its antigen remains unknown.

The TCR comes from a female donor with breast cancer. Some clones in this sample may be carry-over from other donors' samples. The rearrangement links TRBV4-2 to TRBJ1-6, with TRBD1 matching over 7 bases. The sequenced sample was tumor-adjacent breast tissue. The CDR3 here is CASSQARGGTTGRNSPLHF. DNA of the CDR3: TGTGCCAGCAGCCAAGCTAGGGGGGGGACGACAGGGCGTAATTCACCCCTCCACTTT.